A single sample gave rise to the 29 T cell receptor beta chains below, sequenced in a study of response to subunit inactivated influenza vaccine. Each CDR3 protein is one row after TCRdb ran MiXCR on the RT-PCR reads. The sample has a few hundred thousand distinct CDR3 sequences, 9.5% to 15% seen once. The sample in question was non-naive T cells sorted from PBMCs, obtained around two weeks before vaccination. The receptors here all came from a man aged 50-60 years who received an inactivated influenza vaccine.

Only a few counts were recorded for this clonotype. The V and J genes are TRBV4-3 and TRBJ1-2; 7 bases map to TRBD1. V lost 3 bases to trimming and J lost 6 bases; unmatched junction nucleotides: 4. There are 13 residues in the CDR3. Germline V lookup: CDR1 LGHNA, CDR2 YSLEER. The CDR3 is CASSQTGTHGYTF. CDR3 nucleotides: TGCGCCAGCAGCCAGACAGGGACCCATGGCTACACCTTC.

This chain joins TRBV2 and TRBJ2-1; 12 bases align to TRBD1. CDR3 length equals 13 residues. J was trimmed by 9 bases and V by 6 bases; bases with no gene match: 3. From germline, CDR1 is SNHLY and CDR2 FYNNEI. The CDR3: CASRGTGGGEQFF. The CDR3, as DNA: TGTGCCAGCAGGGGGACAGGGGGCGGTGAGCAGTTCTTC.

V is TRBV19 and J is TRBJ2-2; unclear D gene. Trimming left V 9 bases short and J 0 bases short, with 17 bases between. CDR1 is LNHDA and CDR2 is SQIVND in the germline V gene (reference sequence). The CDR3 is 16 residues long. The CDR3 DNA reads as TGTGCCAGCCGTGGCCGCCGGGCCGCGAACACCGGGGAGCTGTTTTTT. Translating gives CASRGRRAANTGELFF.

The gene calls are TRBV29-1 and TRBJ2-7; D not certain. CDR3 length equals 12 residues. V lost 4 bases and J lost 5, with 12 bases in between. CDR1 is SQVTM, CDR2 ANQGSEA, per germline. The CDR3 loop is CSVGVGLNEQYF. The CDR3 region has the DNA TGCAGCGTTGGAGTCGGGCTCAACGAGCAGTACTTC.

This clonotype was counted many times. V gene TRBV4-2 combines with J gene TRBJ2-1; possible D gene TRBD2, 5 bases. The length of the CDR3 is 15 residues. Germline assignment: CDR1 LGHNA and CDR2 YNFKEQ. Trimming shortened V by 3 bases and J by 5 bases, and 14 bases separated the two germline ends. CDR3 nucleotide sequence: TGTGCCAGCAGCCACCCCGGGGAAATGAACAATGAGCAGTTCTTC. It yields the protein CASSHPGEMNNEQFF.

This clonotype has ten or more counts. The chain couples TRBV20-1 to TRBJ2-3, with 9 bases identical to TRBD1. J was trimmed by 1 base and V by 5 bases; bases with no gene match: 10. CDR3 length equals 16 residues. Germline V gene lookup returns CDR1 DFQATT and CDR2 SNEGSKA (reference sequence). The CDR3 spells CSAHRGPSGRTDTQYF. In nucleotides, the CDR3 is TGCAGTGCTCACAGGGGGCCCAGCGGGCGCACAGATACGCAGTATTTT.

This clonotype was picked up a small number of times. J is TRBJ2-1 and V is TRBV29-1, with D unclear. The V gene's germline CDR1 is SQVTM and CDR2 ANQGSEA. Between the trimmed V and J ends, which lost 2 bases and 3 bases, there was a span of 14 bases. The CDR3 covers 15 residues. CDR3 sequence (DNA): TGCAGCGTTGAATTGTCCCGAGGATTCTACAATGAGCAGTTCTTC. Protein product: CSVELSRGFYNEQFF.

This chain joins TRBV20-1 and TRBJ1-6, with TRBD1 matching 11 bases. Germline assignment: CDR1 DFQATT and CDR2 SNEGSKA (reference sequence). The CDR3 contains 18 residues. Trimming at V came to 0 bases and at J to 9 bases, leaving 13 bases not matched to a gene. CDR3 loop: CSARDFGVSGTGGSPLHF. DNA for the CDR3: TGCAGTGCTAGAGATTTTGGGGTGTCGGGGACAGGGGGTTCACCCCTCCACTTT.

The gene calls are TRBV20-1 and TRBJ2-7, with D possibly called TRBD1 or TRBD2 (5 bases each). Germline CDR1 DFQATT, CDR2 SNEGSKA (reference sequence). CDR3 length equals 12 residues. Trimming pared 1 base from V and 3 bases from J, leaving 7 bases between. The chain's CDR3 is CSARGDLYEQYF. The CDR3 nucleotides read TGCAGTGCTAGAGGGGACCTCTACGAGCAGTACTTC.

This clonotype has only a few counts. This chain joins TRBV20-1 and TRBJ1-4; weak D call: TRBD1 (6 bases). CDR1 is DFQATT, CDR2 SNEGSKA, per germline (reference sequence). Trimming took off 7 bases at V and 5 bases at J, with 11 bases between the two ends. The length of the CDR3 is 12 residues. CDR3 region: CSVSGVNEKLFF. The DNA of the CDR3 is TGCAGTGTCTCAGGGGTGAATGAAAAACTGTTTTTT.

This clonotype occurred many times. V is TRBV13 and J is TRBJ2-5; 14 nucleotides agree with TRBD2. The CDR3 consists of 16 residues. Germline V gene sequence: CDR1 PRHDT, CDR2 FYEKMQ (reference sequence). Losses at the gene ends were 5 bases for V and 7 bases for J; bases not matched to a gene: 9. The CDR3: CASSQWGTSGGRTQYF. The CDR3 coding sequence is TGTGCCAGCAGCCAGTGGGGGACTAGCGGGGGAAGGACCCAGTACTTC.

This clonotype was picked up many times. The chain is built from TRBV6-5 and TRBJ1-5; TRBD1 aligns across 7 bases. The trim removed 0 bases at V and 7 bases at J, leaving 12 bases unmatched. Looked up from germline, CDR1 is MNHEY and CDR2 is SVGAGI. The CDR3 totals 17 residues. CDR3 bases: TGTGCCAGCAGTTACTCTCCTTCACAGGGGACGGACCAGCCCCAGCATTTT. Translation gives CASSYSPSQGTDQPQHF.

V is TRBV7-9 and J is TRBJ2-1; 13 bases match TRBD2. Per the germline V gene, CDR1 is SEHNR and CDR2 is FQNEAQ (reference sequence). This CDR3 has 16 amino acids. V gave up 6 bases and J gave up 10 bases; unmatched junction bases: 12. The CDR3 reads CASRSNGLAGAREQFF. The CDR3 nucleotides read TGTGCCAGCAGGTCAAACGGACTAGCGGGGGCCCGAGAGCAGTTCTTC.

This clonotype was detected many times. V and J are TRBV29-1 and TRBJ2-7, with 12 bases lining up with TRBD2. The germline V gene has CDR1 SQVTM and CDR2 ANQGSEA. This CDR3 has 14 amino acids. The V segment lost 5 bases and the J segment 4 bases; nucleotides outside the gene matches: 6. This chain's CDR3 is CSVWTSGTTYEQYF. The DNA of the CDR3 is TGCAGCGTTTGGACTAGCGGGACTACTTACGAGCAGTACTTC.

V usage is TRBV12-3 or TRBV12-4 and J usage is TRBJ2-3; possibly TRBD1 or TRBD2 for D (5 bases each). Trimming stripped 6 bases from V and 6 bases from J, with 16 bases between. This CDR3 region has 14 residues. CDR3 in DNA: TGTGCCAGCAGCCTCGGGGCCGGGGCGGATACGCAGTATTTT. Protein: CASSLGAGADTQYF.

This clonotype was found many times. The CDR3 region is CSVLSGTGETYEQYF. Here the CDR3 DNA reads TGCAGCGTGCTGTCCGGGACAGGGGAAACCTACGAGCAGTACTTC. This rearrangement joins TRBV29-1 to TRBJ2-7; 10 nucleotides line up with TRBD1. CDR3 size: 15 residues. V lost 6 bases to trimming and J lost 2 bases; unmatched junction nucleotides: 10. Germline CDR1 and CDR2: SQVTM and ANQGSEA.

This clonotype was found a few times. V usage is TRBV12-3 or TRBV12-4 and J usage is TRBJ1-1; TRBD1 agrees at 8 bases. This CDR3 comprises 16 residues. The V segment lost 3 bases and the J segment 1 base; nucleotides outside the gene matches: 7. The CDR3 nucleotides read TGTGCCAGCAGTTTTATTTCGGACAGGGAGAACACTGAAGCTTTCTTT. Its protein product is CASSFISDRENTEAFF.

The genes are TRBV5-1 and TRBJ2-1; TRBD2 agrees at 7 bases. The CDR3 is 15 residues long. Germline V lookup: CDR1 SGHRS, CDR2 YFSETQ. V gave up 0 bases and J gave up 5 bases; unmatched junction bases: 5. CDR3 DNA sequence: TGCGCCAGCAGCTTGGCCCTAGCGGATAACAATGAGCAGTTCTTC. Protein product: CASSLALADNNEQFF.

The chain combines TRBV21-1 with TRBJ2-7; TRBD2 was called by the table and not checked on the DNA. TRBV21-1 is marked as a pseudogene. This CDR3 has 16 amino acids. The CDR3 DNA is TGTGCCAGCAGCAAAGAAGGGACTAAGAGGAGGTACGAGCAGTACTTC. This codes for CASSKEGTKRRYEQYF.

This clonotype was seen more than once but under ten times. The V gene is TRBV20-1, the J gene TRBJ2-7; D may be TRBD1 or TRBD2 (5 bases each). Germline V gene lookup returns CDR1 DFQATT and CDR2 SNEGSKA (reference sequence). The CDR3 extends over 15 amino acids. V lost 6 bases and J 1 base, leaving 19 bases between the germline ends. The CDR3 here is CSADKRVLRSYEQYF. The CDR3 DNA is TGCAGTGCGGACAAGAGGGTACTTAGGTCCTACGAGCAGTACTTC.

This clonotype was recorded at least ten times. V gene TRBV5-5 combines with J gene TRBJ2-2; 9 bases are shared with TRBD2. Germline loops: CDR1 SGHKS, CDR2 YYEKEE (reference sequence). This CDR3 contains 16 residues. V lost 0 bases, J lost 8 bases, and 8 bases stayed unmatched. CDR3 sequence (DNA): TGTGCCAGCAGCTTGGAAACGGGACTAGCTGTGGGGGAGCTGTTTTTT. This encodes CASSLETGLAVGELFF.

This clonotype came up many times. V and J are TRBV5-1 and TRBJ2-1; D perhaps matches TRBD2 (6 bases). V lost 0 bases and J 0 bases, leaving 7 bases between the germline ends. The CDR3 covers 15 residues. Germline V gene lookup returns CDR1 SGHRS and CDR2 YFSETQ. This chain's CDR3 is CASSLGDFSYNEQFF. The CDR3 nucleotides are TGCGCCAGCAGCTTGGGGGACTTCTCCTACAATGAGCAGTTCTTC.

V usage is TRBV15 and J usage is TRBJ1-1, with D unresolved. CDR3 length: 15 amino acids. CDR1 and CDR2 from the germline V gene are LNHNV and YYDKDF (reference sequence). V was cut by 1 base and J by 0 bases, with 9 bases left in between. This chain's CDR3 is CATSRGKSMNTEAFF. The CDR3 coding sequence is TGTGCCACCAGCAGAGGGAAATCAATGAACACTGAAGCTTTCTTT.

The genes are TRBV28 and TRBJ2-6; perhaps TRBD1 as D (5 bases). CDR3 length: 14 residues. Germline CDR1 and CDR2: MDHEN and SYDVKM. Trimming stripped 3 bases from V and 4 bases from J, with 7 bases between. Here the CDR3 reads CASSFPGGANVLTF. In DNA form, the CDR3 reads TGTGCCAGCAGTTTCCCAGGGGGGGCCAACGTCCTGACTTTC.

This clonotype was detected a few times. In DNA, the CDR3 is TGCGCCAGCGGGACAGGGCTCAATGAGCAGTTCTTC. Translated, it gives CASGTGLNEQFF. This chain joins TRBV5-1 and TRBJ2-1, with TRBD1 matching over 9 bases. V lost 7 bases to trimming and J lost 6 bases; unmatched junction nucleotides: 2. This CDR3 has 12 amino acids. In germline, CDR1 is SGHRS, CDR2 YFSETQ.

This clonotype was picked up a small number of times. This chain joins TRBV5-1 and TRBJ2-7; D gene uncertain. The CDR3 is 14 residues long. CDR1 SGHRS and CDR2 YFSETQ come from the germline V gene. V was trimmed by 0 bases and J by 2 bases, leaving 9 bases between them. The CDR3 spells CASSLASDTYEQYF. Here the CDR3 DNA reads TGCGCCAGCAGCTTGGCGTCCGACACCTACGAGCAGTACTTC.

This clonotype was found a few times. CDR3 nucleotide sequence: TGTGCCAGCAGCTTAGCGAGACAGGGGGCATGGAGGATGAACACTGAAGCTTTCTTT. Amino acid sequence: CASSLARQGAWRMNTEAFF. V is TRBV7-2 and J is TRBJ1-1; 10 bases fit TRBD1. The CDR3 has 19 residues. The trim removed 0 bases at V and 0 bases at J, leaving 10 bases unmatched. CDR1 and CDR2 from the germline V gene are SGHTA and FQGNSA.

This clonotype was observed a handful of times. The chain is built from TRBV30 and TRBJ2-7, with D possibly being TRBD1 (6 bases). Trimming removed 3 bases from V and 2 bases from J, with 14 bases in between. This CDR3 comprises 14 residues. CDR1 and CDR2 from the germline V gene are GTSNPN and SVGIG (reference sequence). CDR3 amino acids: CAWRRAGVPYEQYF. The CDR3 bases are TGTGCCTGGAGGAGGGCAGGGGTCCCCTACGAGCAGTACTTC.

This rearrangement joins TRBV5-1 to TRBJ1-1, with TRBD1 as a possible D gene (6 bases). Trimming took off 4 bases at V and 3 bases at J, with 13 bases between the two ends. From germline, CDR1 is SGHRS and CDR2 YFSETQ. The CDR3 spans 14 residues. This CDR3 reads CASSIQQGYTEAFF. Written as DNA, the CDR3 is TGCGCCAGCAGCATTCAACAGGGTTACACTGAAGCTTTCTTT.